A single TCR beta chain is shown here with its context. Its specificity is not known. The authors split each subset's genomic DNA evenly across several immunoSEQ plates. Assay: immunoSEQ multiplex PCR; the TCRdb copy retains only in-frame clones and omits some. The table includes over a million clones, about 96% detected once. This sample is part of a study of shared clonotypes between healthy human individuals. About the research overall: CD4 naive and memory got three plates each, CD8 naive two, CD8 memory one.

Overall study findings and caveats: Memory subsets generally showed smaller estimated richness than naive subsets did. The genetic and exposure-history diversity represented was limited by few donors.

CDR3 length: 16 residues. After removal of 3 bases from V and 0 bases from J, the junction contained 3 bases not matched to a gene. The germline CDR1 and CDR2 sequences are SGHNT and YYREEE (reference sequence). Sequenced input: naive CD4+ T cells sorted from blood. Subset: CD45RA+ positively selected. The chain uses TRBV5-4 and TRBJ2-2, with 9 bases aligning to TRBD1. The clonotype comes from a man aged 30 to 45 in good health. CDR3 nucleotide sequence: TGTGCCAGCAGCTGGGACAGGGTGGCGAACACCGGGGAGCTGTTTTTT. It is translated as CASSWDRVANTGELFF.